The next 27 T cell receptor beta chains were all read from a single sample in a study of T cell changes during pregnancy in multiple sclerosis. Sequencing was performed with immunoSEQ multiplex PCR; in TCRdb, only in-frame clones are kept and a portion is missing. The repertoire holds about 72,000 clones, 91% seen once, with roughly 0.7% in the top ten. Sequenced here: peripheral blood, sampled in the third trimester of pregnancy. The receptors stem from a female donor in good health, enrolled as a control in a pregnancy study.

The chain links TRBV11-1 to TRBJ2-5; TRBD2 aligns across 9 bases. Looked up from germline, CDR1 is SGHAT and CDR2 is FQDESV (reference sequence). The length of the CDR3 is 15 residues. Trimming took 1 base from V and 2 from J; bases not matched to a gene: 2. The CDR3 DNA sequence: TGTGCCAGCAGCTTAGAAGCGGGGGGACAAGAGACCCAGTACTTC. Protein product: CASSLEAGGQETQYF.

This rearrangement joins TRBV6-6 to TRBJ2-7, with TRBD1 identical over 7 bases. Germline CDR1 is MNHNY and CDR2 is SVGAGI (reference sequence). The CDR3 contains 16 residues. V shed 6 bases and J 0 bases; nucleotides not matched to a gene: 11. The CDR3 loop reads CASRPPPGTVSYEQYF. CDR3 nucleotides: TGTGCCAGCAGACCCCCTCCGGGGACAGTCTCCTACGAGCAGTACTTC.

There are a few counts of this clone. The chain uses TRBV6-5 and TRBJ1-1, with TRBD1 identical over 8 bases. The CDR3 consists of 16 residues. Germline CDR1 MNHEY, CDR2 SVGAGI. The V segment lost 0 bases and the J segment 0 bases; nucleotides outside the gene matches: 3. CDR3 amino acids: CASSYSGQGMNTEAFF. CDR3 sequence (DNA): TGTGCCAGCAGTTACTCAGGACAGGGAATGAACACTGAAGCTTTCTTT.

The rearrangement links TRBV7-9 to TRBJ2-1; TRBD1 aligns across 8 bases. Per the germline V gene, CDR1 is SEHNR and CDR2 is FQNEAQ (reference sequence). The CDR3 contains 16 residues. V shed 5 bases, J shed 9 bases, and the junction held 15 bases outside the gene matches. CDR3 sequence reads: CASSQRAGTGLSEQFF. CDR3 DNA: TGTGCCAGCAGCCAGAGGGCGGGGACAGGATTAAGTGAGCAGTTCTTC.

The chain carries TRBV7-9 and TRBJ1-1, with 8 nucleotides matching TRBD1. CDR3 size: 15 residues. Germline V CDR1 and CDR2: SEHNR, FQNEAQ (reference sequence). V was pared by 2 bases and J by 0 bases, with 2 bases of the junction left unmatched. As DNA, the CDR3 is TGTGCCAGCAGCTTATTGGGACAGGTGAACACTGAAGCTTTCTTT. Its protein is CASSLLGQVNTEAFF.

This chain connects TRBV10-1 to TRBJ2-5, with a tentative D call TRBD2 (5 bases). The V gene lost 9 bases and the J gene lost 5 bases, with 16 bases spanning the gap. CDR1 is WNHNN, CDR2 SYGVQD, per germline (reference sequence). This CDR3 spans 13 amino acids. CDR3 DNA: TGCGCCAGGACCGATTGCGGGCTGGAGACCCAGTACTTC. It is translated as CARTDCGLETQYF.

This sequence joins TRBV15 and TRBJ2-7; TRBD1 matches 7 bases. Germline V lookup: CDR1 LNHNV, CDR2 YYDKDF (reference sequence). The CDR3 sequence is 14 residues long. The junction had 4 bases not matched to a gene; V was cut back by 1 base and J by 4 bases. CDR3 protein: CATSRGTGGYEQYF. DNA for the CDR3: TGTGCCACCAGCAGAGGGACAGGCGGTTACGAGCAGTACTTC.

The rearrangement joins TRBV18 to TRBJ1-5; possibly TRBD1 for D (5 bases). This CDR3 is built from 12 residues. V gave up 3 bases and J gave up 8 bases, with 8 bases separating them. Germline-derived CDR1 and CDR2 are KGHSH and LQKENI. The CDR3 loop reads CASSPEGKPQHF. CDR3 nucleotides: TGTGCCAGCTCACCGGAGGGGAAGCCCCAGCATTTT.

The chain combines TRBV11-2 with TRBJ2-5; TRBD2 matches 9 bases. The CDR3 loop spans 17 amino acids. J was trimmed by 4 bases and V by 2 bases; bases with no gene match: 11. The germline V gene encodes CDR1 SGHAT and CDR2 FQNNGV. The CDR3 here is CASSLSGQLAGGETQYF. The CDR3 DNA sequence: TGTGCCAGCAGCTTATCGGGTCAACTAGCGGGTGGAGAGACCCAGTACTTC. Full variable domain (remainder filled in from reference TRBV11-2 and TRBJ2-5): EAGVAQSPRYKIIEKRQSVAFWCNPISGHATLYWYQQILGQGPKLLIQFQNNGVVDDSQLPKDRFSAERLKGVDSTLKIQPAKLEDSAVYLCASSLSGQLAGGETQYFGPGTRLLVL.

The chain combines TRBV15 with TRBJ2-7; 8 bases agree with TRBD1. Per germline, CDR1 LNHNV and CDR2 YYDKDF (reference sequence). This CDR3 comprises 14 residues. V shed 6 bases and J 6 bases; nucleotides not matched to a gene: 10. The CDR3: CATRIHRGTAEQYF. CDR3 coding DNA: TGTGCCACCAGGATCCACAGGGGGACCGCCGAGCAGTACTTC.

This clone was seen once. The CDR3 DNA reads as TGTGCCAGCAGTTTGGGGCAGCGGGAGGGCCGCTACAATGAGCAGTTCTTC. Its translation: CASSLGQREGRYNEQFF. V gene TRBV28 combines with J gene TRBJ2-1; 10 positions match TRBD2. Unmatched junction bases numbered 8, after V lost 3 bases and J lost 3 bases. CDR1 MDHEN and CDR2 SYDVKM come from the germline V gene. This CDR3 contains 17 residues.

The CDR3: CASSGKGAVTGELFF. The CDR3 DNA follows: TGTGCCAGCAGTGGAAAGGGGGCGGTTACCGGGGAGCTGTTTTTT. The V and J genes are TRBV6-1 and TRBJ2-2, with TRBD1 matching over 7 bases. CDR3 length equals 15 residues. Germline CDR1 and CDR2: MNHNS and SASEGT. J lost 5 bases, V lost 4 bases, and 7 bases had no gene match.

This rearrangement joins TRBV7-9 to TRBJ2-6, with 10 bases identical to TRBD2. CDR1 is SEHNR, CDR2 FQNEAQ, per germline (reference sequence). V lost 5 bases to trimming and J lost 3 bases; unmatched junction nucleotides: 10. This CDR3 has 18 residues. CDR3 region: CASSRQQRGGLGANVLTF. CDR3 nucleotide sequence: TGTGCCAGCAGCCGACAACAGCGGGGGGGTCTTGGGGCCAACGTCCTGACTTTC. Full variable domain (remainder filled in from reference TRBV7-9 and TRBJ2-6): DTGVSQNPRHKITKRGQNVTFRCDPISEHNRLYWYRQTLGQGPEFLTYFQNEAQLEKSRLLSDRFSAERPKGSFSTLEIQRTEQGDSAMYLCASSRQQRGGLGANVLTFGAGSRLTVL.

In nucleotides, the CDR3 is TGTGCCAGCAGTTACTCGATTCCTGGCGGAGACTTTGAAGCTTTCTTT. It is translated as CASSYSIPGGDFEAFF. The chain uses TRBV6-6 and TRBJ1-1, with unresolved D. Germline V gene data show CDR1 as MNHNY and CDR2 as SVGAGI (reference sequence). The ends were cut back, 0 bases at V and 7 bases at J, with 18 bases in the middle. The CDR3 length is 16 residues.

The rearrangement joins TRBV4-2 to TRBJ2-2, with TRBD1 matching over 8 bases. CDR1 and CDR2 from the germline V gene are LGHNA and YNFKEQ. This CDR3 contains 15 residues. The ends lost 4 bases at V and 5 bases at J; junction bases unmatched: 6. This CDR3 is CASSRQGAGTGELFF. CDR3 in DNA: TGTGCCAGCAGCCGCCAGGGGGCGGGAACCGGGGAGCTGTTTTTT.

The rearrangement joins TRBV30 to TRBJ1-1; D is perhaps TRBD1 (5 bases). The CDR3 runs 13 residues. The V and J ends lost 5 bases and 1 base respectively, with 11 bases between them. Germline CDR1 reads GTSNPN; CDR2 reads SVGIG (reference sequence). DNA of the CDR3: TGTGCCTGGGCGGACGGGGGGAACACTGAAGCTTTCTTT. Its translation is CAWADGGNTEAFF.

The V gene is TRBV7-6, the J gene TRBJ1-6; D is unresolved. CDR1 SGHVS and CDR2 FNYEAQ come from the germline V gene. This CDR3 has 15 residues. V was cut by 5 bases and J by 7 bases, with 15 bases left in between. CDR3 coding DNA: TGTGCCAGCAGCCTAGAGGCGGGAAGCAATTCACCCCTCCACTTT. It specifies CASSLEAGSNSPLHF.

The chain recombines TRBV5-4 with TRBJ2-5; D may be TRBD1 (5 bases). The CDR3 extends over 16 amino acids. Germline CDR1 reads SGHNT; CDR2 reads YYREEE (reference sequence). The V and J ends lost 4 bases and 3 bases respectively, with 19 bases between them. CDR3 bases: TGTGCCAGCAGCCGACGGACACTGAACAGGAAAGAGACCCAGTACTTC. Translating it yields CASSRRTLNRKETQYF. Variable domain in full (rest from reference TRBV5-4 and TRBJ2-5): ETGVTQSPTHLIKTRGQQVTLRCSSQSGHNTVSWYQQALGQGPQFIFQYYREEENGRGNFPPRFSGLQFPNYSSELNVNALELDDSALYLCASSRRTLNRKETQYFGPGTRLLVL.

The V and J genes are TRBV4-3 and TRBJ2-1, with a weak D call TRBD2 (6 bases). The CDR3 totals 14 residues. Trimming took 2 bases from V and 6 from J, leaving 11 bases between them. Germline CDR1 LGHNA, CDR2 YSLEER. The CDR3 nucleotides are TGCGCCAGCAGCCAACTAGCGCAGCTCAATGAGCAGTTCTTC. Translating it yields CASSQLAQLNEQFF.

The chain has TRBV5-4 and TRBJ2-7, with a tentative D call TRBD1 (5 bases). Germline values: CDR1 SGHNT, CDR2 YYREEE (reference sequence). The CDR3 sequence is 13 residues long. Trimming took off 1 base at V and 12 bases at J, with 17 bases between the two ends. The CDR3 nucleotides are TGTGCCAGCAGCTTGAGTGGGGCCGATTTCGCGTACTTC. Translating it yields CASSLSGADFAYF. The full variable domain, rest sourced from reference TRBV5-4 and TRBJ2-7, is ETGVTQSPTHLIKTRGQQVTLRCSSQSGHNTVSWYQQALGQGPQFIFQYYREEENGRGNFPPRFSGLQFPNYSSELNVNALELDDSALYLCASSLSGADFAYFGPGTRLTVT.

The chain employs TRBV5-4 and TRBJ2-1, with 8 bases aligning to TRBD1. Germline CDR1 is SGHNT and CDR2 is YYREEE (reference sequence). The CDR3 has 15 amino acids. V lost 4 bases and J lost 7; bases outside the gene matches: 10. CDR3 nucleotide sequence: TGTGCCAGCAGCCCACAACGACAGGGGTCAAATGAGCAGTTCTTC. Translation: CASSPQRQGSNEQFF. Combining the CDR3 with reference TRBV5-4 and TRBJ2-1 gives the whole variable domain ETGVTQSPTHLIKTRGQQVTLRCSSQSGHNTVSWYQQALGQGPQFIFQYYREEENGRGNFPPRFSGLQFPNYSSELNVNALELDDSALYLCASSPQRQGSNEQFFGPGTRLTVL.

In nucleotides, the CDR3 is TGCGCCAGCAGCGACCAAGGGGGCGCCGACGGCTACACCTTC. It specifies CASSDQGGADGYTF. The chain carries TRBV5-1 and TRBJ1-2, with TRBD1 matching 7 bases. The CDR3 spans 14 residues. The germline V gene has CDR1 SGHRS and CDR2 YFSETQ. After removal of 4 bases from V and 8 bases from J, the junction contained 11 bases not matched to a gene.

V gene TRBV5-3 combines with J gene TRBJ1-2; weak D call: TRBD1 (5 bases). TRBV5-3 is reported as an ORF; its role is uncertain. The V end lost 0 bases, the J end lost 7 bases, and 13 bases lay between the germline ends. CDR3 size: 14 residues. CDR3 in amino acids: CARSLVFRAPGYTF. CDR3 DNA: TGTGCCAGAAGCTTGGTCTTCAGGGCCCCTGGCTACACCTTC.

CDR3 residues: CATSRDLDRGRLGDEQFF. Here the CDR3 DNA reads TGTGCCACCAGCAGAGACCTAGACAGGGGGCGGCTAGGCGATGAGCAGTTCTTC. This rearrangement joins TRBV15 to TRBJ2-1; 10 nucleotides align to TRBD1. Germline-derived CDR1 and CDR2 are LNHNV and YYDKDF (reference sequence). The CDR3 is 18 residues long. Unmatched junction bases numbered 13, after V lost 0 bases and J lost 8 bases.

J is TRBJ2-1 and V is TRBV2, with 15 bases lining up with TRBD2. The CDR3 contains 15 residues. Per the germline V gene, CDR1 is SNHLY and CDR2 is FYNNEI. With 8 bases clipped from V and 7 bases from J, the junction kept 6 bases outside the gene matches. CDR3 nucleotides: TGTGCCAGCGATCCCGGGACTAGCGGGGGGAATGAGCAGTTCTTC. It specifies CASDPGTSGGNEQFF. Full variable domain (rest looked up from reference TRBV2 and TRBJ2-1): EPEVTQTPSHQVTQMGQEVILRCVPISNHLYFYWYRQILGQKVEFLVSFYNNEISEKSEIFDDQFSVERPDGSNFTLKIRSTKLEDSAMYFCASDPGTSGGNEQFFGPGTRLTVL.

The J gene is TRBJ2-3, the V gene TRBV6-5; D ambiguous. The CDR3 runs 14 residues. V was shortened by 5 bases and J by 2 bases, with 11 bases between the two germline ends. CDR1 is MNHEY and CDR2 is SVGAGI in the germline V gene. The CDR3 DNA reads as TGTGCCAGCAGTGCACTTCCCGACACAGATACGCAGTATTTT. Amino acid sequence: CASSALPDTDTQYF.

The chain uses TRBV4-3 and TRBJ2-1; 8 positions agree with TRBD1. Germline CDR1 is LGHNA and CDR2 is YSLEER. This CDR3 comprises 16 residues. V was pared by 0 bases and J by 3 bases, with 4 bases of the junction left unmatched. CDR3 sequence (DNA): TGCGCCAGCAGCCAAGAGACGGACAGGGACTACAATGAGCAGTTCTTC. Protein sequence: CASSQETDRDYNEQFF.